This T cell receptor (beta chain) was identified in a study of cytomegalovirus exposure and HLA in healthy donors. In its sample, this clone was seen once. Method: immunoSEQ multiplex PCR; TCRdb's copy keeps in-frame clones and lacks some. The data hold roughly 60,000 clones, with 92% observed a single time. The CDR3 covers 15 residues. Germline V gene lookup returns CDR1 SEHNR and CDR2 FQNEAQ (reference sequence). After removal of 6 bases from V and 6 bases from J, the junction contained 11 bases not matched to a gene. The TCR was taken from a woman between 18 and 29 years old in good health and CMV-seronegative. The rearrangement links TRBV7-9 to TRBJ2-1, with 7 bases identical to TRBD1. The specimen was PBMCs. CDR3 coding DNA: TGTGCCAGCAGTTGCATCCGGGACAGATGCAATGAGCAGTTCTTC. This encodes CASSCIRDRCNEQFF.